The present T cell receptor beta chain was sequenced within a study of identical twins. Study results and limitations: Recombination models fit unrelated individuals' TCR alpha sharing but underestimated twins'. While abundant cord blood beta clonotypes carried fewer insertions, memory repertoires showed no such pattern.

The sample holds a few counts of this clonotype. The antigen is undetermined. Germline V gene data show CDR1 as SQVTM and CDR2 as ANQGSEA. The germline V and J ends were trimmed by 4 bases and 2 bases, with 9 bases remaining between them. The CDR3 contains 12 residues. Carrying unique molecular identifiers, the cDNA also gained a universal primer site through template switching. A single record per CDR3 protein comes from TCRdb applying MiXCR to the 5' RACE reads. The sample lists about 460,000 distinct CDR3 sequences, around 14% seen once, with about 0.54% in the top ten. A further study also used this sample, focusing on yellow fever vaccine responses in identical twins.

J is TRBJ2-7 and V is TRBV29-1; D is ambiguous. The sample comprised CD4+ T cells sorted from blood. The sequence derives from a woman under 30 in good health. Written as DNA, the CDR3 is TGCAGCGTTGTGGGCACGGCCTACGAGCAGTACTTC. Its protein product is CSVVGTAYEQYF.